This entry lists 28 T cell receptor beta chains sequenced from one sample in a study of cytomegalovirus exposure and HLA in healthy donors. TCRdb's table, derived via immunoSEQ multiplex PCR, lists solely in-frame clones and lacks some. The sample has fewer than 350,000 clones, approximately 88% seen once. Sample: PBMCs. The receptors originated from a woman aged 18-29 years in good health and CMV-seronegative.

The chain uses TRBV28 and TRBJ2-7; 11 bases fit TRBD2. CDR1 MDHEN and CDR2 SYDVKM come from the germline V gene. V shed 8 bases, J shed 1 base, and the junction held 1 base outside the gene matches. The CDR3 has 13 amino acids. The CDR3 sequence: CASGTSGSYEQYF. The CDR3 nucleotides read TGTGCCAGCGGGACTAGCGGATCCTACGAGCAGTACTTC. Complete variable domain (other parts from reference TRBV28 and TRBJ2-7): DVKVTQSSRYLVKRTGEKVFLECVQDMDHENMFWYRQDPGLGLRLIYFSYDVKMKEKGDIPEGYSVSREKKERFSLILESASTNQTSMYLCASGTSGSYEQYFGPGTRLTVT.

The chain employs TRBV4-3 and TRBJ2-7; possibly TRBD1 for D (6 bases). With 2 bases removed from V and 5 bases from J, the gap between germline ends came to 13 bases. From germline, CDR1 is LGHNA and CDR2 YSLEER. This CDR3 has 14 amino acids. The CDR3 spells CASSQQGPGHEQYF. CDR3 nucleotides: TGCGCCAGCAGCCAACAGGGGCCCGGGCACGAGCAGTACTTC.

V is TRBV6-5 and J is TRBJ1-1; 10 bases are shared with TRBD1. V trimming: 6 bases; J trimming: 4 bases; junction bases outside the gene matches: 8. Germline values: CDR1 MNHEY, CDR2 SVGAGI. This CDR3 spans 15 amino acids. CDR3 region: CASSKGQGLTTEAFF. CDR3 in DNA: TGTGCCAGCAGCAAGGGACAGGGGTTGACCACTGAAGCTTTCTTT.

This clone was counted a single time. The chain has TRBV19 and TRBJ1-2, with TRBD1 matching 8 bases. This CDR3 region has 14 residues. The V gene's germline CDR1 is LNHDA and CDR2 SQIVND (reference sequence). V gave up 3 bases and J gave up 7 bases; unmatched junction bases: 7. The CDR3 here is CASSIGSQGGGYTF. DNA for the CDR3: TGTGCCAGTAGTATCGGTTCACAGGGGGGTGGCTACACCTTC.

This rearrangement joins TRBV5-4 to TRBJ2-1; no reliable D call. The V gene's germline CDR1 is SGHNT and CDR2 YYREEE (reference sequence). Trimming stripped 1 base from V and 8 bases from J, with 10 bases between. This CDR3 has 13 residues. This CDR3 is CASSLSFRDEQFF. The CDR3 nucleotides are TGTGCCAGCAGCTTGTCATTTCGGGATGAGCAGTTCTTC.

J is TRBJ1-4 and V is TRBV9; D is perhaps TRBD1 (5 bases). Looked up from germline, CDR1 is SGDLS and CDR2 is YYNGEE. Between the trimmed V and J ends, which lost 6 bases and 7 bases, there was a span of 16 bases. The CDR3 loop spans 14 amino acids. CDR3 nucleotides: TGTGCCAGCAACCGGGGGGGTCTGGGTGAAAAACTGTTTTTT. It yields the protein CASNRGGLGEKLFF.

This clone was counted only a few times. This sequence joins TRBV10-3 and TRBJ2-7; 7 bases fit TRBD1. The CDR3 sequence is 13 residues long. Germline CDR1 and CDR2: ENHRY and SYGVKD. The V segment lost 9 bases and the J segment 3 bases; nucleotides outside the gene matches: 8. Written as DNA, the CDR3 is TGTGCCATGCAAGGGGGCCAGGGCTACGAGCAGTACTTC. Translation: CAMQGGQGYEQYF.

The chain uses TRBV5-1 and TRBJ1-1; 8 bases agree with TRBD1. V lost 6 bases, J lost 4 bases, and 2 bases stayed unmatched. This CDR3 has 12 amino acids. Germline CDR1 and CDR2: SGHRS and YFSETQ. CDR3 nucleotides: TGCGCCAGCAACAGGGGGGCCACTGAAGCTTTCTTT. Translated: CASNRGATEAFF.

This clone was seen once. The V and J genes are TRBV5-1 and TRBJ2-3, with D possibly being TRBD2 (6 bases). Trimming stripped 0 bases from V and 0 bases from J, with 8 bases between. The CDR3 covers 15 residues. CDR1 SGHRS and CDR2 YFSETQ come from the germline V gene. In DNA form, the CDR3 reads TGCGCCAGCAGCTTGGCTAGCGCTAGCACAGATACGCAGTATTTT. It yields the protein CASSLASASTDTQYF. The full variable domain, with the rest looked up from reference TRBV5-1 and TRBJ2-3, is KAGVTQTPRYLIKTRGQQVTLSCSPISGHRSVSWYQQTPGQGLQFLFEYFSETQRNKGNFPGRFSGRQFSNSRSEMNVSTLELGDSALYLCASSLASASTDTQYFGPGTRLTVL.

The rearrangement uses TRBV7-9 and TRBJ2-7; 8 bases align to TRBD2. The J segment lost 2 bases and the V segment lost 5 bases, leaving 5 bases of the junction unmatched. Germline V gene lookup returns CDR1 SEHNR and CDR2 FQNEAQ (reference sequence). The CDR3 is 14 residues long. The CDR3 sequence: CASSPPGGAYEQYF. CDR3 DNA: TGTGCCAGCAGCCCCCCGGGGGGGGCCTACGAGCAGTACTTC.

This rearrangement joins TRBV10-2 to TRBJ2-7; TRBD2 matches at 7 bases. The CDR3 extends over 14 amino acids. Germline assignment: CDR1 WSHSY and CDR2 SAAADI. V shed 7 bases and J 3 bases; nucleotides not matched to a gene: 9. The CDR3 protein is CASKREGPYYEQYF. The CDR3 DNA sequence: TGCGCCAGCAAGAGGGAGGGACCCTACTACGAGCAGTACTTC.

The chain joins TRBV9 to TRBJ1-1; possibly TRBD1 for D (6 bases). Between the trimmed V and J ends, which lost 4 bases and 2 bases, there was a span of 12 bases. The CDR3 length is 14 residues. Germline CDR1 is SGDLS and CDR2 is YYNGEE. The CDR3 sequence is CASSLGGENTEAFF. The CDR3 DNA reads TGTGCCAGCAGCCTAGGGGGAGAAAACACTGAAGCTTTCTTT.

The table lists this clone with a few counts. The chain employs TRBV9 and TRBJ1-1; D remains ambiguous. The CDR3 is made up of 14 amino acids. Germline V lookup: CDR1 SGDLS, CDR2 YYNGEE. Trimming stripped 4 bases from V and 1 base from J, with 11 bases between. CDR3 protein: CASSSRAGNTEAFF. The CDR3, as DNA: TGTGCCAGCAGCTCCAGAGCGGGGAACACTGAAGCTTTCTTT.

The rearrangement uses TRBV25-1 and TRBJ1-5; the match to TRBD1 covers 9 bases. J lost 5 bases, V lost 5 bases, and 16 bases had no gene match. The CDR3 extends over 18 amino acids. CDR1 is MGHDK, CDR2 SYGVNS, per germline. The CDR3 DNA sequence: TGTGCCAGCAGTTCCACACCGGGACAGGGCGTATTAGATCAGCCCCAGCATTTT. This gives the protein CASSSTPGQGVLDQPQHF.

CDR3 in DNA: TGTGCCAGCAGGGGGGACAGGTTATCTGGAAACACCATATATTTT. Its translation is CASRGDRLSGNTIYF. The V and J genes are TRBV6-1 and TRBJ1-3; the match to TRBD1 covers 8 bases. Per the germline V gene, CDR1 is MNHNS and CDR2 is SASEGT. V lost 6 bases to trimming and J lost 1 base; unmatched junction nucleotides: 5. The CDR3 runs 15 residues.

This chain joins TRBV4-1 and TRBJ1-2; 7 bases fit TRBD1. CDR3 length: 14 amino acids. V was pared by 0 bases and J by 7 bases, with 5 bases of the junction left unmatched. Germline assignment: CDR1 MGHRA and CDR2 YSYEKL. CDR3 sequence reads: CASSQDLAGGGYTF. As DNA, the CDR3 is TGCGCCAGCAGCCAAGATTTAGCAGGGGGTGGCTACACCTTC.

The chain uses TRBV27 and TRBJ2-7, with TRBD2 as a possible D gene (6 bases). V shed 6 bases and J shed 5 bases, with 17 bases lying between them. The CDR3 has 14 residues. Germline CDR1 reads MNHEY; CDR2 reads SMNVEV (reference sequence). For the CDR3, the DNA is TGTGCCAGCAGCCTGCGGGGTCCGTTCGACGAGCAGTACTTC. This codes for CASSLRGPFDEQYF.

This sequence joins TRBV2 and TRBJ2-2, with TRBD1 matching over 8 bases. CDR1 is SNHLY and CDR2 is FYNNEI in the germline V gene. The V and J ends lost 6 bases and 3 bases, in that order; junction bases with no gene match: 6. The CDR3 is 15 residues long. The CDR3 DNA reads TGTGCCAGCAGACAGGACAGGGTTGACACCGGGGAGCTGTTTTTT. It encodes CASRQDRVDTGELFF.

The genes are TRBV6-5 and TRBJ2-1; D may be TRBD1 (6 bases). V was clipped by 2 bases and J by 13 bases, with 9 bases between them. The CDR3 has 11 amino acids. Germline V gene sequence: CDR1 MNHEY, CDR2 SVGAGI. Here the CDR3 reads CASSYPGVQFF. The CDR3 bases are TGTGCCAGCAGTTACCCAGGGGTACAGTTCTTC.

The chain links TRBV27 to TRBJ2-1, with 9 bases fitting TRBD2. Per the germline V gene, CDR1 is MNHEY and CDR2 is SMNVEV (reference sequence). The CDR3 consists of 16 residues. With V trimmed by 7 bases and J by 5 bases, 12 bases remained unmatched. CDR3 in amino acids: CASTDPWREGDNEQFF. DNA of the CDR3: TGTGCCAGCACCGACCCTTGGCGGGAGGGCGACAATGAGCAGTTCTTC.

V usage is TRBV6-1 and J usage is TRBJ2-1; unclear D gene. The V end lost 2 bases, the J end lost 8 bases, and 13 bases lay between the germline ends. CDR1 MNHNS and CDR2 SASEGT come from the germline V gene. The CDR3 length is 14 residues. CDR3 protein: CASSESRVLDEQFF. DNA for the CDR3: TGTGCCAGCAGTGAATCCCGGGTGTTGGATGAGCAGTTCTTC.

The chain has TRBV19 and TRBJ1-6; 9 nucleotides agree with TRBD1. Per germline, CDR1 LNHDA and CDR2 SQIVND (reference sequence). There are 13 residues in the CDR3. After removal of 9 bases from V and 10 bases from J, the junction contained 7 bases not matched to a gene. CDR3 sequence (DNA): TGTGCCAGCCAGGACAGGGGCAGATCACCCCTCCACTTT. Its translation: CASQDRGRSPLHF.

The chain employs TRBV28 and TRBJ1-1; D is undetermined. The CDR3 extends over 14 amino acids. The germline gives CDR1 MDHEN, CDR2 SYDVKM. V lost 7 bases, J lost 2 bases, and 14 bases lay in between. The CDR3 DNA reads TGTGCCAGCACCCTAATCTCGAGCAACACTGAAGCTTTCTTT. This translates into CASTLISSNTEAFF.

CDR3 protein: CASSWGASEQYF. The CDR3 DNA follows: TGTGCCAGCAGCTGGGGAGCGTCCGAGCAGTACTTC. This chain links TRBV7-8 with TRBJ2-7, with D possibly matching TRBD2 (5 bases). The CDR3 consists of 12 residues. Between the trimmed V and J ends, which lost 4 bases and 6 bases, there was a span of 10 bases. Germline CDR1 SGHVS, CDR2 FQNEAQ.

The J gene is TRBJ2-5, the V gene TRBV19, with a possible D match to TRBD2 (7 bases). Looked up from germline, CDR1 is LNHDA and CDR2 is SQIVND (reference sequence). Trimming left V 4 bases short and J 7 bases short, with 16 bases between. CDR3 length equals 14 residues. The CDR3 region has the DNA TGTGCCAGTAGTAGGGGGGGGCAGAGTGGGACCCAGTACTTC. Protein product: CASSRGGQSGTQYF.

Only one count was recorded for this clone. The chain joins TRBV5-1 to TRBJ1-4, with D perhaps TRBD1 (5 bases). The germline V gene has CDR1 SGHRS and CDR2 YFSETQ. This CDR3 contains 14 residues. Trimming stripped 0 bases from V and 6 bases from J, with 9 bases between. The CDR3 bases are TGCGCCAGCAGCTTGGTGGCCAGGGATGAAAAACTGTTTTTT. Protein sequence: CASSLVARDEKLFF.

This rearrangement joins TRBV2 to TRBJ2-5; 9 positions agree with TRBD2. This CDR3 comprises 17 residues. Trimming cost V 2 bases and J 2 bases; bases outside gene matches: 9. The V gene's germline CDR1 is SNHLY and CDR2 FYNNEI. The CDR3 is CASSEPGALAGQETQYF. The CDR3 DNA follows: TGTGCCAGCAGTGAACCCGGGGCCCTAGCGGGACAAGAGACCCAGTACTTC. The full variable domain, in which reference TRBV2 and TRBJ2-5 provide the parts outside the CDR3, is EPEVTQTPSHQVTQMGQEVILRCVPISNHLYFYWYRQILGQKVEFLVSFYNNEISEKSEIFDDQFSVERPDGSNFTLKIRSTKLEDSAMYFCASSEPGALAGQETQYFGPGTRLLVL.

This sequence joins TRBV7-2 and TRBJ2-1; D is perhaps TRBD2 (5 bases). The CDR3 has 15 amino acids. V lost 1 base, J lost 12 bases, and 19 bases lay in between. Germline values: CDR1 SGHTA, CDR2 FQGNSA. As DNA, the CDR3 is TGTGCCAGCAGCTTAGGCCTTAGGCAGCCGGAGGTGCAGTTCTTC. Its translation: CASSLGLRQPEVQFF.